The 26 T cell receptor beta chains below were found in one sample sequenced in a study of tumor and adjacent non-tumor tissue in lung cancer. Three rounds of nested PCR, following a modified ARM-PCR protocol, produced the TCRbeta library. MiXCR, applied by TCRdb to the multiplex PCR reads, yields one record per CDR3 protein. In the table there are fewer than 130,000 distinct CDR3 sequences, approximately 84% of which are singletons. This sample's RNA came from whole unsorted tissue. Sequences were obtained from lung tumor tissue. The receptors stem from a man in his 70s with non-small cell lung cancer.

This clonotype was seen a single time. Compared with germline, one end of the junction differs, possibly owing to a read error. The V and J genes are TRBV11-2 and TRBJ1-4; unclear D gene. The germline CDR1 and CDR2 sequences are SGHAT and FQNNGV. The CDR3 is 15 amino acids. In nucleotides, the CDR3 is TGCGCCAACAGCAGAAGTGAGACAAGTAATGTAAAACTGTTTTTT. It translates to CANSRSETSNVKLFF.

The CDR3 protein is CARQTWGDTGELFF. The CDR3 region has the DNA TGTGCCAGGCAGACATGGGGCGACACCGGGGAGCTGTTTTTT. The chain carries TRBV21-1 and TRBJ2-2. TRBV21-1 is marked as a pseudogene. This CDR3 comprises 14 residues.

V usage is TRBV4-2 and J usage is TRBJ2-3, with a weak D call TRBD1 (6 bases). CDR1 is LGHNA and CDR2 is YNFKEQ in the germline V gene. The CDR3 consists of 14 residues. V shed 9 bases and J shed 15 bases, with 28 bases lying between them. CDR3 DNA sequence: TGTGCCAGTTCGAGAGGGGGTGTGACAAATACTCAATATTTT. Residues: CASSRGGVTNTQYF.

Turning to this clonotype: Given the absence of the conserved phenylalanine or tryptophan at the CDR3 end, a read error is likely. No DNA is shown, since the ends of the CDR3 on it are uncertain; the CDR3 is the one TCRdb lists. The CDR3 sequence is CASSLGLAGVINERFL. V and J are TRBV5-4 and TRBJ2-1; TRBD2, the D gene given by the table, was not confirmed from the DNA. Ends included, the CDR3 has 16 residues. In germline, CDR1 is SGHNT, CDR2 YYREEE (reference sequence).

As for this clonotype: Its ends do not fully match the called genes, so a read error is possible. The chain uses TRBV29-1 and TRBJ2-1; 11 bases are a match to TRBD1. Germline lookup yields CDR1 SQVTM and CDR2 ANQGSEA. The CDR3 loop spans 14 amino acids. DNA for the CDR3: TGCTGCGTTGGGAGAGGACAGGGGGCCTATGTGCAGTTCTTC. As protein: CCVGRGQGAYVQFF.

The J gene is TRBJ1-2, the V gene TRBV20-1, with TRBD1 identical over 9 bases. Trimming removed 4 bases from V and 4 bases from J; junction bases left unmatched: 10. The CDR3 is 15 residues long. Per germline, CDR1 DFQATT and CDR2 SNEGSKA (reference sequence). CDR3 nucleotide sequence: TGCAGTGCTACCTCTGGACAGGGGCGACTCTATGGCTACACCTTC. Translated: CSATSGQGRLYGYTF.

About this clonotype itself: Mismatch with germline at one junction end may stem from a read error. The chain uses TRBV13 and TRBJ2-7; D might be TRBD1 (5 bases). Germline V gene lookup returns CDR1 PRHDT and CDR2 FYEKMQ (reference sequence). This CDR3 spans 13 amino acids. The CDR3 region has the DNA TGTGCCAGCAACTTAGGGCAGGGCCACGAGCAGCACTTC. Translated, it gives CASNLGQGHEQHF.

This clonotype occurred once. The V call is TRBV11-1, the J call TRBJ2-1; D uncertain. CDR1 and CDR2 (germline): SGHAT, FQDESV (reference sequence). The CDR3 spans 14 residues. V gave up 0 bases and J gave up 1 base, with 4 bases separating them. The CDR3 nucleotides read TGTGCCAGCAGCTTAGCGTCTTCCTACAATGAGCAGTTCTTC. The encoded protein is CASSLASSYNEQFF.

The chain carries TRBV29-1 and TRBJ1-2, with a weak D call TRBD1 (5 bases). V was shortened by 0 bases and J by 8 bases, with 19 bases between the two germline ends. CDR1 and CDR2 (germline): SQVTM, ANQGSEA. The CDR3 is made up of 15 amino acids. CDR3 sequence: CSVEDPWQGLGGYTF. The CDR3 region has the DNA TGCAGCGTTGAAGACCCTTGGCAGGGCTTAGGCGGCTACACCTTC.

A remark on this clonotype: The germline gene is not matched at one end of the junction; a read error may be the cause. The rearrangement links TRBV4-3 to TRBJ2-3; 8 bases agree with TRBD2. CDR3 length: 16 amino acids. The germline gives CDR1 LGHNA, CDR2 YSLEER. The CDR3 DNA follows: TGCACCAGCAGCCAAGATCTACCGGGAGGGCCAGATACGCAGTATTTT. This sequence encodes CTSSQDLPGGPDTQYF.

As for this clonotype: Because the CDR3 is missing its conserved closing phenylalanine or tryptophan, this is likely a read error. The DNA is left out, because the CDR3 cannot be placed on it with certainty; the CDR3 is given as TCRdb lists it. V gene TRBV6-1 combines with J gene TRBJ1-2. The germline gives CDR1 MNHNS, CDR2 SASEGT. 12 amino acids form the CDR3, both terminal residues included. CDR3 region: CASSDRFYGYAI.

As to this clonotype: Since the CDR3 does not end with the conserved phenylalanine or tryptophan, this likely comes from a read error. The rearrangement joins TRBV6-2 or TRBV6-3 to TRBJ2-3; D is perhaps TRBD1 (5 bases). Looked up from germline, CDR1 is MNHEY and CDR2 is SVGEGT. V gave up 2 bases and J gave up 11 bases, with 26 bases separating them. The CDR3 totals 17 residues. Here the CDR3 DNA reads TGTGCCAGCAGTTACCCGATGACAGTAGGCCACCAGAATATGCAGTATTCT. The encoded protein is CASSYPMTVGHQNMQYS.

About this clonotype itself: The germline gene is not matched at one end of the junction; a read error may be the cause. The chain employs TRBV6-6 and TRBJ1-4; D might be TRBD1 (6 bases). The CDR3 sequence is 14 residues long. Germline V gene lookup returns CDR1 MNHNY and CDR2 SVGAGI (reference sequence). CDR3 loop: CANSYWGGPEKLFF. CDR3 sequence (DNA): TGTGCCAACAGTTATTGGGGGGGGCCTGAAAAACTGTTTTTT.

About this clonotype: At one end the junction does not follow the germline gene, possibly because of a read error. This chain connects TRBV29-1 to TRBJ1-1, with D perhaps TRBD1 (5 bases). Germline V CDR1 and CDR2: SQVTM, ANQGSEA. This CDR3 spans 14 amino acids. The CDR3 loop is CSAGSGSVYTVAFF. As DNA, the CDR3 is TGCAGCGCCGGATCAGGGTCCGTATATACTGTAGCTTTCTTT.

A note on this clonotype: A junction end diverges from the germline sequence, so it may reflect a read error. The CDR3 region is CASSPWGNPNTRELFF. CDR3 nucleotides: TGTGCCAGCTCACCTTGGGGTAATCCGAACACCAGGGAGCTGTTTTTT. The J gene is TRBJ2-2, the V gene TRBV18; D remains ambiguous. The CDR3 sequence is 16 residues long. Germline V lookup: CDR1 KGHSH, CDR2 LQKENI.

The rearrangement uses TRBV6-5 and TRBJ2-7; D gene unclear. V was cut by 6 bases and J by 6 bases, with 18 bases left in between. Germline-derived CDR1 and CDR2 are MNHEY and SVGAGI. This CDR3 is built from 14 residues. CDR3 sequence (DNA): TGTGCCAGCAGATTCTCCTGGGAAGGATCCGAGCAGTACTTC. It translates to CASRFSWEGSEQYF.

To note about this clonotype: The final CDR3 position lacks the conserved phenylalanine or tryptophan, pointing to a likely read error. The chain links TRBV12-3 or TRBV12-4 to TRBJ1-5, with TRBD1 matching over 7 bases. With V trimmed by 7 bases and J by 6 bases, 6 bases remained unmatched. This CDR3 region has 13 residues. The CDR3 spells CASTWDSVQPQHS. The CDR3 bases are TGTGCCAGCACTTGGGACAGCGTTCAGCCCCAGCATTCT.

This clonotype was counted a single time. The V gene is TRBV28, the J gene TRBJ2-7; D not resolved. The CDR3 spans 12 residues. Germline values: CDR1 MDHEN, CDR2 SYDVKM. The CDR3 DNA follows: TGTGCTGGCAGCCCAGCCTTAGGCGAGCAGTACTTC. As protein: CAGSPALGEQYF. The complete variable domain, with remaining parts taken from reference TRBV28 and TRBJ2-7, reads DVKVTQSSRYLVKRTGEKVFLECVQDMDHENMFWYRQDPGLGLRLIYFSYDVKMKEKGDIPEGYSVSREKKERFSLILESASTNQTSMYLCAGSPALGEQYFGPGTRLTVT.

V gene TRBV12-3 or TRBV12-4 combines with J gene TRBJ1-1, with D possibly matching TRBD1 (6 bases). The V end was cut by 3 bases, the J end by 8 bases, with 13 bases between. This CDR3 has 13 amino acids. Here the CDR3 DNA reads TGTGCCAGCAGTTTCGACAGGTACATAGAAGCTTTCTTT. Translated: CASSFDRYIEAFF.

On this clonotype: An end of the junction does not agree with germline; a read error may underlie this. The rearrangement uses TRBV7-9 and TRBJ1-2, with D uncertain. Germline values: CDR1 SEHNR, CDR2 FQNEAQ (reference sequence). The CDR3 length is 12 residues. The DNA of the CDR3 is TGTGTCAGCAGCTTGCTGGACTATGGCCACACCTTC. This sequence encodes CVSSLLDYGHTF. Full variable domain (rest looked up from reference TRBV7-9 and TRBJ1-2): DTGVSQNPRHKITKRGQNVTFRCDPISEHNRLYWYRQTLGQGPEFLTYFQNEAQLEKSRLLSDRFSAERPKGSFSTLEIQRTEQGDSAMYLCVSSLLDYGHTFGSGTRLTVV.

This clonotype was observed many times. The V and J genes are TRBV20-1 and TRBJ2-7; 9 bases agree with TRBD1. From germline, CDR1 is DFQATT and CDR2 SNEGSKA (reference sequence). This CDR3 contains 15 residues. V lost 6 bases to trimming and J lost 5 bases; unmatched junction nucleotides: 14. The DNA for the CDR3 is TGCAGTGCCCCTCGAGGGGACAGGGACCCCCACGAGCAGTACTTC. Translation: CSAPRGDRDPHEQYF.

V is TRBV6-4 and J is TRBJ1-2; D call uncertain. Between the trimmed V and J ends, which lost 2 bases and 14 bases, there was a span of 21 bases. The CDR3 runs 14 residues. Per germline, CDR1 MRHNA and CDR2 SNTAGT. CDR3 coding DNA: TGTGCCAGCAGTGACATCACCGGGAGAGGCTTTTTGACCTTC. It codes for CASSDITGRGFLTF.

The genes are TRBV6-2 or TRBV6-3 and TRBJ1-2, with 7 nucleotides matching TRBD1. Per germline, CDR1 MNHEY and CDR2 SVGEGT. CDR3 length: 14 residues. The CDR3 loop reads CVSSYPTGANGYTF. CDR3 coding DNA: TGTGTCAGTAGTTACCCCACAGGGGCTAATGGCTACACCTTC.

About this clonotype itself: The conserved phenylalanine or tryptophan normally closing the CDR3 is absent here, so this likely arose from a read error. The chain is built from TRBV24-1 and TRBJ1-2, with a tentative D call TRBD1 (6 bases). The CDR3 is made up of 17 amino acids. CDR1 and CDR2 (germline): KGHDR, SFDVKD. CDR3 residues: CATSDPLEQGKNYGYTV. The CDR3 bases are TGTGCCACGAGTGATCCACTCGAACAGGGAAAGAACTATGGCTACACCGTC.

A remark on this clonotype: A much bigger clone sits one base away, suggesting this may be a read error. It is likely a read error, because the conserved phenylalanine at the end of the CDR3 is missing. The chain employs TRBV6-5 and TRBJ2-1; D perhaps matches TRBD2 (5 bases). This CDR3 region has 14 residues. V was trimmed by 3 bases and J by 8 bases, leaving 14 bases between them. Germline V lookup: CDR1 MNHEY, CDR2 SVGAGI. The CDR3 DNA sequence: TGTGCCAGCAGTTATCGTCCAGCCGGGGATGAGCAGTTCTCC. Protein: CASSYRPAGDEQFS.

Concerning this clonotype itself: This CDR3 is missing its conserved last phenylalanine or tryptophan, likely due to a read error. This chain links TRBV5-1 with TRBJ1-1; D call uncertain. The germline gives CDR1 SGHRS, CDR2 YFSETQ. This CDR3 spans 16 amino acids. Here the CDR3 DNA reads TGCGCCAGCAGCTTGGGACCTCGGGAAATGAAGACTGAAGCTTTCTTA. Amino acids: CASSLGPREMKTEAFL.